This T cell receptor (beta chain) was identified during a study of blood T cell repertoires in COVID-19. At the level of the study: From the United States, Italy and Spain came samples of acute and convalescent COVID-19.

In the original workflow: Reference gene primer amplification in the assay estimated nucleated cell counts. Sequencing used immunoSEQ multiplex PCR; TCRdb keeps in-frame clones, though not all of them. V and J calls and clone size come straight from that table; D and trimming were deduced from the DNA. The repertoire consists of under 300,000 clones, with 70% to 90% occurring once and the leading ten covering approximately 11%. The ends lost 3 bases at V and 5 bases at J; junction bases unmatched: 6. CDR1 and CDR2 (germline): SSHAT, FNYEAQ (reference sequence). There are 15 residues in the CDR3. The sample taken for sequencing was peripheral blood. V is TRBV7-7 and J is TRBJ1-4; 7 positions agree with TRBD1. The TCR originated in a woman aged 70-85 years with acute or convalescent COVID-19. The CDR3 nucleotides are TGTGCCAGCAGCTTGTACAGGGGTGACAATGAAAAACTGTTTTTT. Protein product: CASSLYRGDNEKLFF.